The clone carrying this T cell receptor beta chain was recorded at least ten times. CDR1 is LNHNV, CDR2 YYDKDF, per germline (reference sequence). This CDR3 region has 13 residues. V shed 8 bases and J shed 1 base, with 9 bases lying between them. Time point denoted: patch test 1, 2 weeks after DPC sensitization. The sample's treatment: therapeutic diphenylcyclopropenone sensitization with weekly scalp DPC. This entry comes from a study of human T cells and chemical hapten exposure. A single record per CDR3 protein comes from TCRdb applying MiXCR to the RACE reads. This sample carries about 360,000 distinct CDR3 sequences, nearly 5% of them seen once, and the ten largest clones take about 2.2%.

The TCR sequence derives from a woman aged 50 to 60 with alopecia areata. Some clones in this sample may be carry-over from other donors' samples. The sample in question was whole blood, obtained in connection with sensitization to the hapten diphenylcyclopropenone (DPC). The chain recombines TRBV15 with TRBJ1-5, with D possibly matching TRBD1 (5 bases). Here the CDR3 DNA reads TGTGCCACCGCTCAGGGCAGCAATCAGCCCCAGCATTTT. Translated, it gives CATAQGSNQPQHF.